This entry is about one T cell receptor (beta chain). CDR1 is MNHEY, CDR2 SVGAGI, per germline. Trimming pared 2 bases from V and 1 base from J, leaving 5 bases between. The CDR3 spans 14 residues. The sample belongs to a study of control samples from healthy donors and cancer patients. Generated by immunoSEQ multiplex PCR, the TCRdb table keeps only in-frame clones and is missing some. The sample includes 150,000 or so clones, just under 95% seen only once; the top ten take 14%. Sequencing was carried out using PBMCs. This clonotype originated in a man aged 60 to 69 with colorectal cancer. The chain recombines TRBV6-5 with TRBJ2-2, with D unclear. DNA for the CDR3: TGTGCCAGCAGTTACCTGGAGAACACCGGGGAGCTGTTTTTT. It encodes CASSYLENTGELFF.